A single sample gave rise to the 29 T cell receptor beta chains below, sequenced in a study of OX40 agonist ivuxolimab in advanced cancers. Generated by immunoSEQ multiplex PCR, the TCRdb table keeps only in-frame clones and is missing some. The sample includes 60,000 or so clones, over 80% of them seen just once. The source was CD4+ or CD8+ T cells sorted from blood, collected in a trial of the OX40 agonist ivuxolimab. These receptors were collected from an adult with an advanced solid tumor such as melanoma, head and neck, liver or kidney cancer.

The J gene is TRBJ1-5, the V gene TRBV6-5; D is possibly TRBD1 (5 bases). The CDR3 spans 15 residues. Per germline, CDR1 MNHEY and CDR2 SVGAGI. V was clipped by 6 bases and J by 2 bases, with 14 bases between them. This chain's CDR3 is CASRPRDYGNQPQHF. CDR3 bases: TGTGCCAGCAGACCCAGGGACTATGGCAATCAGCCCCAGCATTTT.

This chain links TRBV19 with TRBJ1-2; no firm D call. Trimming stripped 7 bases from V and 8 bases from J, with 14 bases between. The germline CDR1 and CDR2 sequences are LNHDA and SQIVND (reference sequence). This CDR3 contains 12 residues. Written as DNA, the CDR3 is TGTGCCAGTACTAACAGAAAGGACGGCTACACCTTC. Amino acid sequence: CASTNRKDGYTF.

The rearrangement uses TRBV29-1 and TRBJ2-5; 10 bases map to TRBD1. The DNA end lines up better with TRBJ2-7; the J call may be wrong. CDR3 size: 15 residues. CDR1 is SQVTM, CDR2 ANQGSEA, per germline. The CDR3 DNA sequence: TGCAGCGTTGAAGCCAGGACAGGGGGCTCCTACGAGCAGTACTTC. This codes for CSVEARTGGSYEQYF.

The rearrangement links TRBV7-8 to TRBJ1-3; 9 bases fit TRBD1. After removal of 5 bases from V and 8 bases from J, the junction contained 1 base not matched to a gene. Germline assignment: CDR1 SGHVS and CDR2 FQNEAQ. The CDR3 covers 12 residues. In DNA, the CDR3 is TGTGCCAGCAGCCGACAGGGGGACACCATATATTTT. It yields the protein CASSRQGDTIYF.

V usage is TRBV15 and J usage is TRBJ1-5; 12 bases are shared with TRBD1. Looked up from germline, CDR1 is LNHNV and CDR2 is YYDKDF (reference sequence). The CDR3 loop spans 17 amino acids. With 5 bases clipped from V and 5 bases from J, the junction kept 10 bases outside the gene matches. The CDR3 bases are TGTGCCACCAGCGGGGACAGGGGGCTGGAAGGGGATCAGCCCCAGCATTTT. Translated, it gives CATSGDRGLEGDQPQHF.

The genes are TRBV6-6 and TRBJ1-5, with D uncertain. Germline V CDR1 and CDR2: MNHNY, SVGAGI (reference sequence). Trimming removed 5 bases from V and 0 bases from J, with 8 bases in between. The CDR3 sequence is 14 residues long. The CDR3 protein is CASSLFYSNQPQHF. The DNA for the CDR3 is TGTGCCAGCAGTCTATTTTATAGCAATCAGCCCCAGCATTTT.

J is TRBJ1-5 and V is TRBV30; 7 bases map to TRBD1. From germline, CDR1 is GTSNPN and CDR2 SVGIG (reference sequence). This CDR3 is 14 amino acids long. The V and J ends lost 3 bases and 7 bases, in that order; junction bases with no gene match: 9. CDR3 sequence reads: CAWSTNRGGQPQHF. DNA for the CDR3: TGTGCCTGGAGCACGAACAGGGGCGGCCAGCCCCAGCATTTT.

V usage is TRBV7-5 and J usage is TRBJ1-5; the table's D gene call, TRBD1, was not cross checked with the DNA. TRBV7-5 is termed a pseudogene. The CDR3 contains 20 residues. CDR3 residues: CVRSRPPPQGWRKSNQPQHF. The CDR3 DNA is TGTGTCAGAAGCCGCCCCCCCCCACAGGGCTGGAGGAAAAGCAATCAGCCCCAGCATTTT.

The chain combines TRBV25-1 with TRBJ1-1; D is perhaps TRBD1 (5 bases). With 4 bases removed from V and 5 bases from J, the gap between germline ends came to 14 bases. The germline gives CDR1 MGHDK, CDR2 SYGVNS. CDR3 length: 14 amino acids. CDR3 in DNA: TGTGCCAGCAGTGGGGACGTTCTGGGGACTGAAGCTTTCTTT. It yields the protein CASSGDVLGTEAFF.

V and J are TRBV10-2 and TRBJ2-7; D may be TRBD2 (5 bases). The germline V gene has CDR1 WSHSY and CDR2 SAAADI. The CDR3 covers 15 residues. Trimming cost V 2 bases and J 1 base, with 12 bases left between them. This CDR3 reads CASSEDYFTSYEQYF. DNA for the CDR3: TGCGCCAGCAGTGAGGACTACTTCACATCCTACGAGCAGTACTTC.

This clone has a handful of counts. The rearrangement uses TRBV30 and TRBJ1-6; D gene uncertain. V lost 1 base, J lost 10 bases, and 14 bases lay in between. The CDR3 has 14 residues. Germline-derived CDR1 and CDR2 are GTSNPN and SVGIG (reference sequence). CDR3 sequence reads: CAWSGGRSGSPLHF. CDR3 in DNA: TGTGCCTGGAGTGGTGGGAGGTCGGGATCACCCCTCCACTTT. Full variable domain (rest looked up from reference TRBV30 and TRBJ1-6): SQTIHQWPATLVQPVGSPLSLECTVEGTSNPNLYWYRQAAGRGLQLLFYSVGIGQISSEVPQNLSASRPQDRQFILSSKKLLLSDSGFYLCAWSGGRSGSPLHFGNGTRLTVT.

The genes are TRBV7-2 and TRBJ2-1; D is unclear. Germline CDR1 reads SGHTA; CDR2 reads FQGNSA. The CDR3 length is 14 residues. Trimming removed 0 bases from V and 9 bases from J, with 12 bases in between. In DNA form, the CDR3 reads TGTGCCAGCAGCTTAGCGTACGCCGCCGGTGAGCAGTTCTTC. It is translated as CASSLAYAAGEQFF. Combining the CDR3 with reference TRBV7-2 and TRBJ2-1 gives the whole variable domain GAGVSQSPSNKVTEKGKDVELRCDPISGHTALYWYRQSLGQGLEFLIYFQGNSAPDKSGLPSDRFSAERTGGSVSTLTIQRTQQEDSAVYLCASSLAYAAGEQFFGPGTRLTVL.

This clone was seen a handful of times. The V gene is TRBV30, the J gene TRBJ1-4; 11 bases map to TRBD1. J lost 6 bases, V lost 4 bases, and 4 bases had no gene match. This CDR3 region has 14 residues. Per germline, CDR1 GTSNPN and CDR2 SVGIG (reference sequence). CDR3 bases: TGTGCCTGGACTCCGGGACAGGGGGATGAAAAACTGTTTTTT. It encodes CAWTPGQGDEKLFF. The variable domain in full, with the rest retrieved from reference TRBV30 and TRBJ1-4, is SQTIHQWPATLVQPVGSPLSLECTVEGTSNPNLYWYRQAAGRGLQLLFYSVGIGQISSEVPQNLSASRPQDRQFILSSKKLLLSDSGFYLCAWTPGQGDEKLFFGSGTQLSVL.

The V call is TRBV7-2, the J call TRBJ2-5; 8 bases line up with TRBD2. Germline values: CDR1 SGHTA, CDR2 FQGNSA. Trimming removed 5 bases from V and 1 base from J; junction bases left unmatched: 3. The CDR3 has 14 amino acids. CDR3 protein: CASSVGLVQETQYF. CDR3 coding DNA: TGTGCCAGCAGCGTGGGACTAGTCCAAGAGACCCAGTACTTC.

The rearrangement joins TRBV5-4 to TRBJ1-6, with 9 bases aligning to TRBD1. The junction had 5 bases not matched to a gene; V was cut back by 1 base and J by 3 bases. CDR3 length: 17 residues. Germline values: CDR1 SGHNT, CDR2 YYREEE (reference sequence). In DNA, the CDR3 is TGTGCCAGCAGCTTGATGGGACAGGGCGTCTATAATTCACCCCTCCACTTT. This codes for CASSLMGQGVYNSPLHF.

Only a few counts were recorded for this clone. This rearrangement joins TRBV19 to TRBJ1-2; TRBD1 matches at 8 bases. Germline V CDR1 and CDR2: LNHDA, SQIVND (reference sequence). There are 16 residues in the CDR3. With 4 bases clipped from V and 4 bases from J, the junction kept 11 bases outside the gene matches. For the CDR3, the DNA is TGTGCCAGTAGTACCCGACAGGGGCGTTCGGGCTATGGCTACACCTTC. Encoded protein: CASSTRQGRSGYGYTF.

This clone has a single count. The chain has TRBV5-1 and TRBJ2-7; 8 nucleotides agree with TRBD1. The germline CDR1 and CDR2 sequences are SGHRS and YFSETQ. CDR3 length: 14 amino acids. The J segment lost 5 bases and the V segment lost 0 bases, leaving 4 bases of the junction unmatched. The CDR3 bases are TGCGCCAGCAGCTTGGACGGACAGGGAAACGAGCAGTACTTC. Protein: CASSLDGQGNEQYF. Drawing the rest from reference TRBV5-1 and TRBJ2-7, the complete variable domain is KAGVTQTPRYLIKTRGQQVTLSCSPISGHRSVSWYQQTPGQGLQFLFEYFSETQRNKGNFPGRFSGRQFSNSRSEMNVSTLELGDSALYLCASSLDGQGNEQYFGPGTRLTVT.

The chain recombines TRBV14 with TRBJ1-1, with D maybe TRBD1 (5 bases). The CDR3 consists of 13 residues. The germline V gene encodes CDR1 SGHDN and CDR2 FVKESK. V was cut by 4 bases and J by 12 bases, with 18 bases left in between. The CDR3 sequence: CASSPLAGGLTFF. The DNA for the CDR3 is TGTGCCAGCAGCCCCCTCGCCGGGGGATTAACTTTCTTT.

The chain uses TRBV5-1 and TRBJ1-1; D gene uncertain. CDR1 and CDR2 (germline): SGHRS, YFSETQ. The length of the CDR3 is 11 residues. Between the trimmed V and J ends, which lost 0 bases and 7 bases, there was a span of 4 bases. The CDR3 nucleotides read TGCGCCAGCAGCTTGGGGCGTGAAGCTTTCTTT. Its translation is CASSLGREAFF.

The genes are TRBV5-4 and TRBJ2-3; 7 nucleotides align to TRBD2. The junction had 13 bases not matched to a gene; V was cut back by 4 bases and J by 5 bases. CDR1 is SGHNT and CDR2 is YYREEE in the germline V gene (reference sequence). This CDR3 is built from 16 residues. This CDR3 reads CASSGNPTSSRDTQYF. For the CDR3, the DNA is TGTGCCAGCAGCGGAAACCCGACTAGCTCTAGAGATACGCAGTATTTT.

The sample holds one count of this clone. V is TRBV28 and J is TRBJ1-2; D not certain. From germline, CDR1 is MDHEN and CDR2 SYDVKM. The ends were cut back, 6 bases at V and 5 bases at J, with 13 bases in the middle. The CDR3 length is 13 residues. For the CDR3, the DNA is TGTGCCAGCAGCGTCACAGAAGATTATGGCTACACCTTC. Protein sequence: CASSVTEDYGYTF.

J is TRBJ2-2 and V is TRBV11-2; a possible D gene is TRBD2 (6 bases). The germline gives CDR1 SGHAT, CDR2 FQNNGV. The CDR3 consists of 16 residues. V lost 0 bases, J lost 4 bases, and 12 bases lay in between. The CDR3 DNA reads as TGTGCCAGCAGCTTAGACCCAGGGCGGGGCACCGGGGAGCTGTTTTTT. Its translation is CASSLDPGRGTGELFF.

V is TRBV2 and J is TRBJ2-7, with TRBD1 identical over 9 bases. Trimming cost V 6 bases and J 3 bases; bases outside gene matches: 12. Germline V gene sequence: CDR1 SNHLY, CDR2 FYNNEI. The CDR3 consists of 16 residues. The CDR3, as DNA: TGTGCCAGCAGCTGGAACCTAATGACAGGGGGCTACGAGCAGTACTTC. Residues: CASSWNLMTGGYEQYF. Based on the CDR3 plus reference TRBV2 and TRBJ2-7, the full variable domain is EPEVTQTPSHQVTQMGQEVILRCVPISNHLYFYWYRQILGQKVEFLVSFYNNEISEKSEIFDDQFSVERPDGSNFTLKIRSTKLEDSAMYFCASSWNLMTGGYEQYFGPGTRLTVT.

This clone has more than one count but fewer than ten. This rearrangement joins TRBV7-2 to TRBJ2-1, with D possibly being TRBD2 (5 bases). Deletions cut 4 bases from V and 7 bases from J, with 11 bases between. This CDR3 has 13 amino acids. Germline lookup yields CDR1 SGHTA and CDR2 FQGNSA. CDR3 sequence reads: CASSSYTRNEQFF. In DNA form, the CDR3 reads TGTGCCAGCAGCTCCTACACTAGGAATGAGCAGTTCTTC.

V is TRBV5-1 and J is TRBJ1-1; a weak D match, TRBD1 (6 bases). V lost 3 bases to trimming and J lost 0 bases, with 12 bases between them. This CDR3 region has 15 residues. Germline V gives CDR1 SGHRS, CDR2 YFSETQ. The CDR3 region is CASSWGPGLNTEAFF. CDR3 DNA sequence: TGCGCCAGCAGCTGGGGGCCAGGACTGAACACTGAAGCTTTCTTT.

The chain employs TRBV5-4 and TRBJ2-2, with D tentatively TRBD1 (7 bases). In germline, CDR1 is SGHNT, CDR2 YYREEE (reference sequence). The V end was cut by 1 base, the J end by 4 bases, with 11 bases between. CDR3 length: 15 residues. CDR3 amino acids: CASSLQGGRTGELFF. CDR3 coding DNA: TGTGCCAGCAGCTTGCAGGGGGGCCGCACCGGGGAGCTGTTTTTT.

The genes are TRBV6-1 and TRBJ1-2; 10 positions agree with TRBD1. J lost 3 bases, V lost 5 bases, and 3 bases had no gene match. The CDR3 extends over 14 amino acids. Germline V CDR1 and CDR2: MNHNS, SASEGT. The CDR3 region is CASSWDRGDYGYTF. The CDR3 DNA sequence: TGTGCCAGCAGTTGGGACAGGGGTGACTATGGCTACACCTTC.

This chain joins TRBV10-3 and TRBJ1-6; 7 bases are shared with TRBD1. The CDR3 consists of 18 residues. J gave up 7 bases and V 6 bases, and 18 bases lay outside the gene matches. Per germline, CDR1 ENHRY and CDR2 SYGVKD. For the CDR3, the DNA is TGTGCCATCAGGTCGGGGGACCCGGACAGGCGAGGAAATTCACCCCTCCACTTT. This encodes CAIRSGDPDRRGNSPLHF.

This clone was seen only a few times. The chain has TRBV28 and TRBJ1-5, with TRBD1 identical over 10 bases. V dropped 8 bases and J dropped 2; count of bases not matched to a gene: 3. This CDR3 spans 14 amino acids. CDR1 MDHEN and CDR2 SYDVKM come from the germline V gene. CDR3 in DNA: TGTGCCAGCCGGGACAGGGGACGCAATCAGCCCCAGCATTTT. As protein: CASRDRGRNQPQHF.